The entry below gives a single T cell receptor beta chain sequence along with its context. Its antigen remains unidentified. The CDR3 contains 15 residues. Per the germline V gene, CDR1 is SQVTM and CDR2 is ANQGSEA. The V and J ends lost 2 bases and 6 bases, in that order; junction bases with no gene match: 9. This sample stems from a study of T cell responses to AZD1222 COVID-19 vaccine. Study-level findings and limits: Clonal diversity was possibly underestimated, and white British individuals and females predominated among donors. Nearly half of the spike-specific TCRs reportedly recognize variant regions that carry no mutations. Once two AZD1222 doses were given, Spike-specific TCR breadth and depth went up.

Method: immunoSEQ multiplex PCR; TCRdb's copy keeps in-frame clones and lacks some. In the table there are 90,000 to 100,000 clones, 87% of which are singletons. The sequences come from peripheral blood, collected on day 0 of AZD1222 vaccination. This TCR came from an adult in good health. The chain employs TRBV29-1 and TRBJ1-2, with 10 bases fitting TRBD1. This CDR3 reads CSVERDRGRNNGYTF. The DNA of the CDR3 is TGCAGCGTTGAAAGAGACAGGGGGCGTAATAATGGCTACACCTTC. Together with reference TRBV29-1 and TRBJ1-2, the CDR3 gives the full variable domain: SAVISQKPSRDICQRGTSLTIQCQVDSQVTMMFWYRQQPGQSLTLIATANQGSEATYESGFVIDKFPISRPNLTFSTLTVSNMSPEDSSIYLCSVERDRGRNNGYTFGSGTRLTVV.